This T cell receptor (beta chain) appears in the sequencing data of a study of PD-1 blockade in classical Hodgkin lymphoma. This sample's time point: cycle 4 day 1 (C4D1), after less than seven weeks of nivolumab. Each patient's relapse followed autologous stem cell transplantation, and brentuximab vedotin exposure varied. Negative selection with magnetic separation was used to purify CD4+ T cells from thawed PBMCs. With respect to this clone: Its antigen is unidentified.

V was pared by 0 bases and J by 5 bases, with 11 bases between. Germline CDR1 and CDR2: SGHRS and YFSETQ. The CDR3 is made up of 14 amino acids. Data came from immunoSEQ multiplex PCR; TCRdb stores just in-frame clones and leaves some out. The sample holds roughly 30,000 clones; 80% to 90% are singletons and the top ten take approximately 0.8%. Study observations and caveats: Whereas CD4+ TCR diversity had risen significantly by C4D1, CD8+ TCR diversity had not. Patients with an early start, nivolumab under 1 year after ASCT, were excluded.

The gene calls are TRBV5-1 and TRBJ1-1, with D unclear. This clonotype was sampled from a human donor with classical Hodgkin lymphoma. This specimen was CD4+ T cells from blood, taken before the fourth cycle of nivolumab. Here the CDR3 reads CASSLAAHVTEAFF. The CDR3 nucleotides are TGCGCCAGCAGCTTGGCCGCACACGTTACTGAAGCTTTCTTT. Complete variable domain (other parts from reference TRBV5-1 and TRBJ1-1): KAGVTQTPRYLIKTRGQQVTLSCSPISGHRSVSWYQQTPGQGLQFLFEYFSETQRNKGNFPGRFSGRQFSNSRSEMNVSTLELGDSALYLCASSLAAHVTEAFFGQGTRLTVV.